This T cell receptor beta chain was captured by sequencing in a study of Graves' ophthalmopathy and Graves' hyperthyroidism. RNA transcripts provided the template for amplifying TCR beta CDR3 regions. HTBI-primed first-round RT-PCR preceded second-round multiplex PCR. TCRdb re-called the multiplex PCR reads with MiXCR, one entry per CDR3 protein. The table has some 370,000 distinct CDR3 sequences, roughly 15% seen once. This clonotype was observed at least ten times. The CDR3 contains 16 residues. Germline trimming cut 1 base from V and 7 bases from J; bases unmatched to any gene: 11. Germline V gives CDR1 MNHEY, CDR2 SVGAGI.

The sample taken for sequencing was peripheral blood. The receptor's source is an adult woman with stable Graves' hyperthyroidism. The chain has TRBV6-5 and TRBJ2-7, with 9 nucleotides matching TRBD1. CDR3 sequence reads: CASSYFGQGQGGEQYF. As DNA, the CDR3 is TGTGCCAGCAGTTACTTCGGGCAGGGACAGGGCGGGGAGCAGTACTTC.